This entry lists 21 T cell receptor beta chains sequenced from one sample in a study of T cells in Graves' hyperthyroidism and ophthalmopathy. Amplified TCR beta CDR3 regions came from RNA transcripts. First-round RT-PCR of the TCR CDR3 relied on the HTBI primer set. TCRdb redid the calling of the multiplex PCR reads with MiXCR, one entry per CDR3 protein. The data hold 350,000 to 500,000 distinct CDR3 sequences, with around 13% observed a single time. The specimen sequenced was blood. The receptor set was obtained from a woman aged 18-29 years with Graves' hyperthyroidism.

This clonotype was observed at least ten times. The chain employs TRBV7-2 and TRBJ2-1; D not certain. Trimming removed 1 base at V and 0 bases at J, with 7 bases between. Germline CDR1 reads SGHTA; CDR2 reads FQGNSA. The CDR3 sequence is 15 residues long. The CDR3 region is CASSLVLDSYNEQFF. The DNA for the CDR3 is TGTGCCAGCAGCTTAGTTCTAGACTCCTACAATGAGCAGTTCTTC.

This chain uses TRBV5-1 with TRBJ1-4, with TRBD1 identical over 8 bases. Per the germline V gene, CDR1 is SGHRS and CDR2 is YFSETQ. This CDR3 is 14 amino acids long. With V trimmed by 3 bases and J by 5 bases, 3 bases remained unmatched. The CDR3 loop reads CASSSTGANEKLFF. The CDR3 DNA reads TGCGCCAGCAGCTCGACAGGGGCGAATGAAAAACTGTTTTTT.

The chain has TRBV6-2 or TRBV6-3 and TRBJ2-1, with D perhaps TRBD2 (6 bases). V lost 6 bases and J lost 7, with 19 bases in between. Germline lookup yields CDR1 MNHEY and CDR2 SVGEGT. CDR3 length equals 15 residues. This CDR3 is CASSLGTAEVNEQFF. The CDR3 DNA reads TGTGCCAGCAGCCTAGGGACTGCTGAAGTTAATGAGCAGTTCTTC.

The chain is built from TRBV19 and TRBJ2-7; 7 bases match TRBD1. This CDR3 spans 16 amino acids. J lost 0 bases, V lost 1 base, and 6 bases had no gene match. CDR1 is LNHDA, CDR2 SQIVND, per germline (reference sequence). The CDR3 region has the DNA TGTGCCAGTAGTATAGGAGGCTGGGACAGCTCCTACGAGCAGTACTTC. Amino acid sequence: CASSIGGWDSSYEQYF.

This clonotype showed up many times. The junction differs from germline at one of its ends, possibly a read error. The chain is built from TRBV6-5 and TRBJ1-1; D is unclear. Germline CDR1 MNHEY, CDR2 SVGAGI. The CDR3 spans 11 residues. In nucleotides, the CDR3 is TGTGCCAGCAGTCACTCGACTGAAGCTTTCTTT. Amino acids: CASSHSTEAFF.

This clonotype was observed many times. The CDR3 bases are TGTGCCAGCGGGCCCGCCGGCGGATACGAGCAGTACTTC. This translates into CASGPAGGYEQYF. V gene TRBV28 combines with J gene TRBJ2-7; D is unclear. V dropped 8 bases and J dropped 4 bases, with 15 bases sitting between them. The germline CDR1 and CDR2 sequences are MDHEN and SYDVKM. The CDR3 runs to 13 residues.

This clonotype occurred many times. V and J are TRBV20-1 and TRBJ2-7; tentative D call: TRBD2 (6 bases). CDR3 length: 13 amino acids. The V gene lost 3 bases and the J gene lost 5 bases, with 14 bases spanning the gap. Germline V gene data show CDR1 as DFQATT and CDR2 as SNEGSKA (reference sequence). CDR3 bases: TGCAGTGCTAGTGACGGGAGTCCCCACGAGCAGTACTTC. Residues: CSASDGSPHEQYF.

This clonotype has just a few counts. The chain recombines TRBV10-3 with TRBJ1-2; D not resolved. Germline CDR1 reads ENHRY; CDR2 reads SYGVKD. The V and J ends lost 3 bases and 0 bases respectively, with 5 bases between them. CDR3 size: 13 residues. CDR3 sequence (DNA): TGTGCCATCAGTGACGACCCTAACTATGGCTACACCTTC. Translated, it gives CAISDDPNYGYTF.

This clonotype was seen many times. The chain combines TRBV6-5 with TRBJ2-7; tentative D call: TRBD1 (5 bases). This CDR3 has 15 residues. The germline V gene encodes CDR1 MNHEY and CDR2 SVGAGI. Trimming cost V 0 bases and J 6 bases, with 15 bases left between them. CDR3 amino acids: CASSYSILGAGEQYF. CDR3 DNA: TGTGCCAGCAGTTACTCGATTTTAGGGGCAGGCGAGCAGTACTTC.

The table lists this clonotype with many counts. CDR3 protein: CASSLVGSPNNEQFF. The CDR3 nucleotides read TGTGCCAGCAGCTTAGTAGGGTCGCCGAACAATGAGCAGTTCTTC. V gene TRBV7-8 combines with J gene TRBJ2-1; D remains ambiguous. The CDR3 covers 15 residues. V was trimmed by 1 base and J by 5 bases, leaving 12 bases between them. Germline CDR1 is SGHVS and CDR2 is FQNEAQ.

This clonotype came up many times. The CDR3 protein is CASSPTPSYEQYF. In DNA form, the CDR3 reads TGTGCCAGCAGTCCCACCCCCTCCTACGAGCAGTACTTC. The rearrangement uses TRBV27 and TRBJ2-7; no definite D call. This CDR3 is 13 amino acids long. The germline V gene encodes CDR1 MNHEY and CDR2 SMNVEV (reference sequence). The V end was cut by 5 bases, the J end by 0 bases, with 8 bases between.

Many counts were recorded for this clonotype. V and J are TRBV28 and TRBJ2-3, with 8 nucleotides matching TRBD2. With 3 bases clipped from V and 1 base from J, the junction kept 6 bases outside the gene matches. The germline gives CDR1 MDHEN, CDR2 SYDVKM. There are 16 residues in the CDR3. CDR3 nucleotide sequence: TGTGCCAGCAGTTTCGGGGGGGGCGCAGGCACAGATACGCAGTATTTT. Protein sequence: CASSFGGGAGTDTQYF.

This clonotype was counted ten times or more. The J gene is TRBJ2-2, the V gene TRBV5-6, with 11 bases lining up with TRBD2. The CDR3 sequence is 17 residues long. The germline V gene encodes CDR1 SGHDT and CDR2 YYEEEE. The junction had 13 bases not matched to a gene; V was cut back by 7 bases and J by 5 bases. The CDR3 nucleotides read TGTGCCAGCTCTACTACTAGCGGGAGTGTATTTACCGGGGAGCTGTTTTTT. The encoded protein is CASSTTSGSVFTGELFF.

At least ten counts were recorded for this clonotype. The DNA of the CDR3 is TGTGCCAGCAGCCAAGAAACTCTAGCGGGAGCGGCCCCCTACGAGCAGTACTTC. Its translation is CASSQETLAGAAPYEQYF. The chain is built from TRBV3-1 and TRBJ2-7; TRBD2 agrees at 10 bases. Germline CDR1 and CDR2: LGHDT and YNNKEL (reference sequence). Trimming took 0 bases from V and 2 from J; bases not matched to a gene: 10. The CDR3 is 18 residues long.

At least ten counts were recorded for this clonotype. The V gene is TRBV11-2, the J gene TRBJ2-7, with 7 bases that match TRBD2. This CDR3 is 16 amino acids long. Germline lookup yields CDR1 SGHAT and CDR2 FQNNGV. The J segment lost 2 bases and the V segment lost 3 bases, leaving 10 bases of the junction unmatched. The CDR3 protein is CASSLSASGDAYEQYF. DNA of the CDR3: TGTGCCAGCAGCTTGTCCGCCAGCGGGGATGCCTACGAGCAGTACTTC.

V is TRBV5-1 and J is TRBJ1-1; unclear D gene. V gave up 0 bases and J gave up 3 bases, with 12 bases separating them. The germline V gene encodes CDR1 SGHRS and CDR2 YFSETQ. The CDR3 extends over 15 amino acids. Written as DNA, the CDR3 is TGCGCCAGCAGCTTGGATGTAGGAGGGTACACTGAAGCTTTCTTT. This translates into CASSLDVGGYTEAFF.

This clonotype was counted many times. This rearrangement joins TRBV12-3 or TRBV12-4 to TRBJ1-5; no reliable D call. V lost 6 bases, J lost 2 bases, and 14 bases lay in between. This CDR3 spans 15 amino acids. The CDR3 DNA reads TGTGCCAGCAGCCCCCTGAACCAGGGCAATCAGCCCCAGCATTTT. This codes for CASSPLNQGNQPQHF.

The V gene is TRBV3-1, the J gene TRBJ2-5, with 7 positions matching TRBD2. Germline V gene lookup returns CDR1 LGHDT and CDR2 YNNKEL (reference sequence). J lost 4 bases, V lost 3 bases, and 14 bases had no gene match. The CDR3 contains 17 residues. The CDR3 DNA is TGTGCCAGCAGCCACGCGAGGACTAGACTACGATCAGAGACCCAGTACTTC. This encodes CASSHARTRLRSETQYF.

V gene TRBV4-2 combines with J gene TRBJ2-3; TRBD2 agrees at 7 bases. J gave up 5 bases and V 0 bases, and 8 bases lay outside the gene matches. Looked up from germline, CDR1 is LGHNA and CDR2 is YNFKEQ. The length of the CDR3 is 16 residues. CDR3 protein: CASSQESRGRGDTQYF. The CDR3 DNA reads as TGTGCCAGCAGCCAAGAGTCCCGCGGGAGAGGAGATACGCAGTATTTT.

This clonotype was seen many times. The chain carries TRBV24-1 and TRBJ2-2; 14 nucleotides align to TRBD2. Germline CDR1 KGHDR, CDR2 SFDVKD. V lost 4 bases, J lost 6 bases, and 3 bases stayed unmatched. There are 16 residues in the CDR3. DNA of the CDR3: TGTGCCACCAGTGACTGGACTAGCGGGAGGTCCGGGGAGCTGTTTTTT. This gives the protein CATSDWTSGRSGELFF.

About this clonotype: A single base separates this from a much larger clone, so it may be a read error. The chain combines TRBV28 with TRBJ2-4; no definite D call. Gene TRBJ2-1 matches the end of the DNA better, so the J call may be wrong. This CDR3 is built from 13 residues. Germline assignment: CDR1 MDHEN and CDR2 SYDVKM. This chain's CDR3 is CARTSWADDIQFF. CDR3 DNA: TGTGCCAGGACCTCCTGGGCAGACGACATTCAGTTCTTC.